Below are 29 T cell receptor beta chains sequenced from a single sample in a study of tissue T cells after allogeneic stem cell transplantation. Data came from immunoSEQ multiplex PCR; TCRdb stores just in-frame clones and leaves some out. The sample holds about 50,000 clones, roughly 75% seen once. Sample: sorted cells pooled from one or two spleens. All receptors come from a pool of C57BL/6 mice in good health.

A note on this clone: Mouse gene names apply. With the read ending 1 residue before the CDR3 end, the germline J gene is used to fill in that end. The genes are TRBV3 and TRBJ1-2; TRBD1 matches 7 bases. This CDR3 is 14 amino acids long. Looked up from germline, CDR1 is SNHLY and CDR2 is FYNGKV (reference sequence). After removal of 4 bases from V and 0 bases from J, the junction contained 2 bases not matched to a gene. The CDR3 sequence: CASSWGQSNSDYTF. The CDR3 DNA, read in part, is TGTGCCAGCAGCTGGGGACAGTCAAACTCCGACTACACC.

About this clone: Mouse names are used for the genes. Partial CDR3 DNA: TGTGCCAGCGGTGGTGGACTGGGGGGGCGCCAAGACACCCAGTAC. This gives the protein CASGGGLGGRQDTQY. The entire CDR3 is CASGGGLGGRQDTQYF. The chain combines TRBV13-2 with TRBJ2-5; TRBD2 agrees at 13 bases. The read gets to within 1 residue of the CDR3 end, and the germline J gene fills in the rest. Germline V gene data show CDR1 as NNHNN and CDR2 as SYGAGS (reference sequence). This CDR3 spans 16 amino acids. V shed 3 bases and J 2 bases; nucleotides not matched to a gene: 3.

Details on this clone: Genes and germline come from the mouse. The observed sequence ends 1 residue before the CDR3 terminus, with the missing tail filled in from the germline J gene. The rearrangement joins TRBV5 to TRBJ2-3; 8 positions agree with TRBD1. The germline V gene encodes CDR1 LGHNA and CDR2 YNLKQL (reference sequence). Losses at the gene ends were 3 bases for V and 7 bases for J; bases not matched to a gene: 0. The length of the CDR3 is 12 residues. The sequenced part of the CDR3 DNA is TGTGCCAGCAGCCACAGGGGGCAAACGCTGTAT. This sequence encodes CASSHRGQTLY. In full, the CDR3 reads CASSHRGQTLYF.

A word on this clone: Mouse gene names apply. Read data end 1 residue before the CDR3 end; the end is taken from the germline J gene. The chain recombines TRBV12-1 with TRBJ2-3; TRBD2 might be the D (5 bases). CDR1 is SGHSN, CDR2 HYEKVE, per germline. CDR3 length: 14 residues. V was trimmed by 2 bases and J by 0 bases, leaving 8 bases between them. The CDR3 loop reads CASSPRLSAETLYF. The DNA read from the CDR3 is TGTGCCAGCTCTCCCCGACTGAGTGCAGAAACGCTGTAT.

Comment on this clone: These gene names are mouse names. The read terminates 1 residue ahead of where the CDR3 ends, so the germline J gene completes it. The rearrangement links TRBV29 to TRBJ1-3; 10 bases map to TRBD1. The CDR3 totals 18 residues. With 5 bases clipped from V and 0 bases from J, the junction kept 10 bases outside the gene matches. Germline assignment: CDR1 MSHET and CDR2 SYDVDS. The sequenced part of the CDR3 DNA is TGTGCTAGCAGTACACGTCCGGGACAGGGGTATTCTGGAAATACGCTCTAT. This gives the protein CASSTRPGQGYSGNTLY. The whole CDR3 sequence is CASSTRPGQGYSGNTLYF.

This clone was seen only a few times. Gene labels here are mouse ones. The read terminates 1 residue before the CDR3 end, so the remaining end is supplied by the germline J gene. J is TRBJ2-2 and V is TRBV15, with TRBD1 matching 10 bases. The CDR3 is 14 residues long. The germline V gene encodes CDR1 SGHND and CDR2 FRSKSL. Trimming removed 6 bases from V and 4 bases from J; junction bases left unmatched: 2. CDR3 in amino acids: CASRWTGGTGQLYF. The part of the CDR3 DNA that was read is TGTGCCAGCAGGTGGACAGGGGGCACCGGGCAGCTCTAC.

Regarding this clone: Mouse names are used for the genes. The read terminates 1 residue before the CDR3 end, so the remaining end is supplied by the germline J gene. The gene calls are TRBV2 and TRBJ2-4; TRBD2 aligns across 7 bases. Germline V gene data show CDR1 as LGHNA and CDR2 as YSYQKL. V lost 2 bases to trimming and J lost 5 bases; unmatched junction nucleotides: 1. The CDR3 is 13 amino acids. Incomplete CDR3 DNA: TGTGCCAGCAGCCAACTGGGGGTAAACACCTTGTAC. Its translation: CASSQLGVNTLY. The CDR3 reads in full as CASSQLGVNTLYF.

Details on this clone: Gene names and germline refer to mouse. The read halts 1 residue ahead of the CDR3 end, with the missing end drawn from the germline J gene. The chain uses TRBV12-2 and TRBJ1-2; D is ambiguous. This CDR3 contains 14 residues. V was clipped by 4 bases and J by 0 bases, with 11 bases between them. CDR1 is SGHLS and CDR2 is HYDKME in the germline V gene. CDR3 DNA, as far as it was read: TGTGCCAGCTCCCTGTCGACAACAAACTCCGACTACACC. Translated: CASSLSTTNSDYT. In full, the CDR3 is CASSLSTTNSDYTF.

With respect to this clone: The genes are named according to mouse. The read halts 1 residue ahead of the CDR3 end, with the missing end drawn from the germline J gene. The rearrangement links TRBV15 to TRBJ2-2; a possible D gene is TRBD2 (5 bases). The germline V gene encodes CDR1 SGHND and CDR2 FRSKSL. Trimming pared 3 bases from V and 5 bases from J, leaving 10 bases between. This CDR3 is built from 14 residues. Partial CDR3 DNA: TGTGCCAGCAGTTTGAGGGTGGGGACCGGGCAGCTCTAC. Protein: CASSLRVGTGQLY. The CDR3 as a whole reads CASSLRVGTGQLYF.

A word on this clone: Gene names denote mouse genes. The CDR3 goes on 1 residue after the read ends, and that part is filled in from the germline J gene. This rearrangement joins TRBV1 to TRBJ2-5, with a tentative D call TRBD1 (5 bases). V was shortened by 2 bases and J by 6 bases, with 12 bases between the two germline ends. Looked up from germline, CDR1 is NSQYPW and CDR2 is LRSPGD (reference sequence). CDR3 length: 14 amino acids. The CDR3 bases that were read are TGCACCTGCAGTGCATCCAAGGAGGGGGACACCCAGTAC. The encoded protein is CTCSASKEGDTQY. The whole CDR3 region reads CTCSASKEGDTQYF.

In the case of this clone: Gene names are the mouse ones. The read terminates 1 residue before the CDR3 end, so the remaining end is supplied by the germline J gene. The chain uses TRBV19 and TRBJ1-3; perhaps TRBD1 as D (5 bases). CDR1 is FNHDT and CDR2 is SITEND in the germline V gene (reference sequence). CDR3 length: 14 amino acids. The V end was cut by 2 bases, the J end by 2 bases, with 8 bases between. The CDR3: CASSMARAGNTLYF. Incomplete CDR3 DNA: TGTGCCAGCAGTATGGCCAGGGCTGGAAATACGCTCTAT.

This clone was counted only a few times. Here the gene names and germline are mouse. The covered CDR3 bases are TGTGCTAGCAGTAGAGGGGACAGGGGTGCAGAAACGCTGTAT. It codes for CASSRGDRGAETLY. The CDR3 as a whole reads CASSRGDRGAETLYF. The chain joins TRBV17 to TRBJ2-3, with 9 bases fitting TRBD1. The read is 1 residue too short to cover the CDR3 end, so that end is filled in from the germline J gene. CDR1 is MNHDT, CDR2 YYDKIL, per germline. V was clipped by 1 base and J by 1 base; unmatched bases: 0. The CDR3 spans 15 residues.

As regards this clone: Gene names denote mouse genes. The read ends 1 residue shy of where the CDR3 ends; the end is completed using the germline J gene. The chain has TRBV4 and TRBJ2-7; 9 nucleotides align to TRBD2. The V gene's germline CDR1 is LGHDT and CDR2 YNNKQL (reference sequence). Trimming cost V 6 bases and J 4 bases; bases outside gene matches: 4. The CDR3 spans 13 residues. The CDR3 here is CASRQDWGYEQYF. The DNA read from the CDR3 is TGTGCCAGCAGACAAGACTGGGGGTATGAACAGTAC.

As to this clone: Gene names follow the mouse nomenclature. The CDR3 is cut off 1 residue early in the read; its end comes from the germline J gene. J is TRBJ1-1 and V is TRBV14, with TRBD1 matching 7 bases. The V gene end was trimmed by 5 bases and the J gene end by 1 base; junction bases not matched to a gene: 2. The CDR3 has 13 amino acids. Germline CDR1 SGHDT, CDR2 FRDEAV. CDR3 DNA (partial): TGTGCCAGCAGGCGGGACAGAAACACAGAAGTCTTC. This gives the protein CASRRDRNTEVF. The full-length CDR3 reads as CASRRDRNTEVFF. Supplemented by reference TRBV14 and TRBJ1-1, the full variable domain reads EAGVTQSPRYAVLQEGQAVSFWCDPISGHDTLYWYQQPRDQGPQLLVYFRDEAVIDNSQLPSDRFSAVRPKGTNSTLKIQSAKQGDTATYLCASRRDRNTEVFFGKGTRLTVV.

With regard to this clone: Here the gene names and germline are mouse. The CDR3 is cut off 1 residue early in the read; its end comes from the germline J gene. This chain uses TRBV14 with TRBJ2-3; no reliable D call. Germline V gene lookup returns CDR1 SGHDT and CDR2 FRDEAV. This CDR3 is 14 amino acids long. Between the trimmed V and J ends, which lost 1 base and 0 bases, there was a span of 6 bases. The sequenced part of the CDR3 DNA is TGTGCCAGCAGTTTCACAACTAGTGCAGAAACGCTGTAT. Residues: CASSFTTSAETLY. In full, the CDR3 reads CASSFTTSAETLYF.

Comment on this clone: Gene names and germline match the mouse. The CDR3 loop reads CASSLSGYTEVFF. Incomplete CDR3 DNA: TGTGCCAGCAGTCTGTCTGGGTACACAGAAGTCTTC. The chain uses TRBV26 and TRBJ1-1; no firm D call. The CDR3 is cut off 1 residue early in the read; its end comes from the germline J gene. Germline CDR1 and CDR2: KGHPV and FQNQEV (reference sequence). The CDR3 consists of 13 residues. Trimming shortened V by 0 bases and J by 3 bases, and 5 bases separated the two germline ends. Full variable domain (missing parts from reference TRBV26 and TRBJ1-1): NSKVIQTPRYLVKGQGQKAKMRCIPEKGHPVVFWYQQNKNNEFKFLINFQNQEVLQQIDMTEKRFSAECPSNSPCSLEIQSSEAGDSALYLCASSLSGYTEVFFGKGTRLTVV.

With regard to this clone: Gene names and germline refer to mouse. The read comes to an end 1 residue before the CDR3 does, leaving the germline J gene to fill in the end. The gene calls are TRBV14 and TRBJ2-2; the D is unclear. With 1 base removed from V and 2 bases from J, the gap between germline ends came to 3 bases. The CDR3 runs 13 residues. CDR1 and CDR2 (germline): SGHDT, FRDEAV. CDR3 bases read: TGTGCCAGCAGTTTCCGGAACACCGGGCAGCTCTAC. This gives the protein CASSFRNTGQLY. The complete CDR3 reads CASSFRNTGQLYF.

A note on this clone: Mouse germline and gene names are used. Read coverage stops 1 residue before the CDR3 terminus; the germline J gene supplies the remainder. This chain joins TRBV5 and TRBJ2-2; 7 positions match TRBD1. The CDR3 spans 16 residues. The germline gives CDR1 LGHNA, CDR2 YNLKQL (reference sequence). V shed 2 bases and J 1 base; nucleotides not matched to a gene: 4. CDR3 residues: CASSQFRDRNTGQLYF. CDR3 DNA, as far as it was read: TGTGCCAGCAGCCAATTCCGGGACAGAAACACCGGGCAGCTCTAC.

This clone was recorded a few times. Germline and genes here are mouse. The CDR3 loop is CASSISGGREQYF. CDR3 bases read: TGTGCCAGCAGTATTTCGGGGGGCAGAGAACAGTAC. This rearrangement joins TRBV19 to TRBJ2-7; D is possibly TRBD2 (7 bases). The read ends 1 residue shy of where the CDR3 ends; the end is completed using the germline J gene. CDR1 is FNHDT, CDR2 SITEND, per germline (reference sequence). Between the trimmed V and J ends, which lost 2 bases and 7 bases, there was a span of 13 bases. This CDR3 is 13 amino acids long. Complete variable domain (other parts from reference TRBV19 and TRBJ2-7): GGIITQTPKFLIGQEGQKLTLKCQQNFNHDTMYWYRQDSGKGLRLIYYSITENDLQKGDLSEGYDASREKKSSFSLTVTSAQKNEMAVFLCASSISGGREQYFGPGTRLTVL.

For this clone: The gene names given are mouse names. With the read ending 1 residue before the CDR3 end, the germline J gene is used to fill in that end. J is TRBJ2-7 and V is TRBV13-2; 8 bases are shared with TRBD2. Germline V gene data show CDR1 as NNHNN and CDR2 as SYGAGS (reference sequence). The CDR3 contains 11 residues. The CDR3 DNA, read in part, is TGTGCAGAAGGGGGGGGGCTTGAACAGTAC. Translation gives CAEGGGLEQY. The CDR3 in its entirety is CAEGGGLEQYF.

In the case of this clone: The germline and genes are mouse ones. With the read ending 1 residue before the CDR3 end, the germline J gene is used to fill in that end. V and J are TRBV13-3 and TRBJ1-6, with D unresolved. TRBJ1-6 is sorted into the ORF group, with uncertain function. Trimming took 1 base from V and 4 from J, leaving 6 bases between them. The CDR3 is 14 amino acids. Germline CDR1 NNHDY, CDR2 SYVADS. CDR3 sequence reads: CASSDHRYNSPLYF. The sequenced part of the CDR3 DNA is TGTGCCAGCAGTGATCACAGATATAATTCGCCCCTCTAC.

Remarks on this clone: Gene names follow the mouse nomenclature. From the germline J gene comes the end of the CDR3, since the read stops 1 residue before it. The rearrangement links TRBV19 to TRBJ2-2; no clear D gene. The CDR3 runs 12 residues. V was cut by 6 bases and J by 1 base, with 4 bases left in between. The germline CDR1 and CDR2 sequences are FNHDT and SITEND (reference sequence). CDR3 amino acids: CASNKNTGQLYF. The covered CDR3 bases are TGTGCCAGCAACAAAAACACCGGGCAGCTCTAC. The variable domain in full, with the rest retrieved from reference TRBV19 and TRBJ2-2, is GGIITQTPKFLIGQEGQKLTLKCQQNFNHDTMYWYRQDSGKGLRLIYYSITENDLQKGDLSEGYDASREKKSSFSLTVTSAQKNEMAVFLCASNKNTGQLYFGEGSKLTVL.

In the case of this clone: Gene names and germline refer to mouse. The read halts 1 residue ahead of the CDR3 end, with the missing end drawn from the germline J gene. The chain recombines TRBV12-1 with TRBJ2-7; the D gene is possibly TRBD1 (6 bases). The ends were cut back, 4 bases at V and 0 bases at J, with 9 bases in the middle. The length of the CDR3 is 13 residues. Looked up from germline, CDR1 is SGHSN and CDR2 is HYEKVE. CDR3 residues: CASSQGSSYEQYF. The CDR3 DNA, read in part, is TGTGCCAGCTCCCAGGGGAGCTCCTATGAACAGTAC.

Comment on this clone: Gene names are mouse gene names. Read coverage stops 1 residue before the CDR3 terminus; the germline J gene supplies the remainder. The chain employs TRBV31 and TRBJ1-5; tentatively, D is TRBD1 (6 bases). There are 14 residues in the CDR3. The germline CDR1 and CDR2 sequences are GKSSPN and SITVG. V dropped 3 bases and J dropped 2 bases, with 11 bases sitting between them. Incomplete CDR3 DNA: TGTGCCTGGAGCACCGGGACACACAACCAGGCTCCGCTT. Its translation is CAWSTGTHNQAPL. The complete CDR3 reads CAWSTGTHNQAPLF.

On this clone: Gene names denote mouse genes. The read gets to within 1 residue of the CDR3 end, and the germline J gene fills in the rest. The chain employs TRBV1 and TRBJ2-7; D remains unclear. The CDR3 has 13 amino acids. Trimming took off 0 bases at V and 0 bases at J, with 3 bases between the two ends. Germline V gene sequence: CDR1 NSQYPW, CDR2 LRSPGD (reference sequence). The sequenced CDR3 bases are TGCACCTGCAGTGCAGATATCTCCTATGAACAGTAC. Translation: CTCSADISYEQY. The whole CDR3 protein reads CTCSADISYEQYF.

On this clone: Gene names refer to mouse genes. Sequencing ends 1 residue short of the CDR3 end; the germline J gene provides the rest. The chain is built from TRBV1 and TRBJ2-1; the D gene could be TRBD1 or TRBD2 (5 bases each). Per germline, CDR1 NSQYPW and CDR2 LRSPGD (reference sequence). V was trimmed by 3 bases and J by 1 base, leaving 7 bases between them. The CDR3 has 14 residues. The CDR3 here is CTCSAGTNYAEQFF. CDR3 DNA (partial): TGCACCTGCAGTGCGGGGACGAACTATGCTGAGCAGTTC.

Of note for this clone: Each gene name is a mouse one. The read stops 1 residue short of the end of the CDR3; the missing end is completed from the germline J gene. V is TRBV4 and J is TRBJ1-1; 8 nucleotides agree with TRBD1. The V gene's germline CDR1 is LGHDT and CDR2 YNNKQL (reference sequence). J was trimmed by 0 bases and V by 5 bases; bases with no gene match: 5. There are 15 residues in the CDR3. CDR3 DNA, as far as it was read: TGTGCCAGCAGCCTCAGGGGGCTTCCAAACACAGAAGTCTTC. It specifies CASSLRGLPNTEVF. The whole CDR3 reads CASSLRGLPNTEVFF.

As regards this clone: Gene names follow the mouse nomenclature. The part of the CDR3 DNA that was read is TGTGCCAGCAGCTTGGGGCGGGCCAACGAAAGATTATTT. Amino acid sequence: CASSLGRANERLF. The whole CDR3 region reads CASSLGRANERLFF. The rearrangement links TRBV3 to TRBJ1-4; possible D gene TRBD1, 5 bases. The CDR3 goes on 1 residue after the read ends, and that part is filled in from the germline J gene. The CDR3 has 14 residues. V dropped 3 bases and J dropped 3 bases, with 8 bases sitting between them. CDR1 is SNHLY and CDR2 is FYNGKV in the germline V gene (reference sequence).

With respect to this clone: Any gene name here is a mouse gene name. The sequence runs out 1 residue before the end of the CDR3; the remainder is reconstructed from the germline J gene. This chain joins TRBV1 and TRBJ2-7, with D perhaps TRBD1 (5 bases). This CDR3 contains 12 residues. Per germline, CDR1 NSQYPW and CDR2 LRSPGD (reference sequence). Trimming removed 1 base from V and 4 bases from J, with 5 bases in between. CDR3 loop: CTCSAGQYEQYF. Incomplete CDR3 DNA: TGCACCTGCAGTGCAGGACAGTATGAACAGTAC.